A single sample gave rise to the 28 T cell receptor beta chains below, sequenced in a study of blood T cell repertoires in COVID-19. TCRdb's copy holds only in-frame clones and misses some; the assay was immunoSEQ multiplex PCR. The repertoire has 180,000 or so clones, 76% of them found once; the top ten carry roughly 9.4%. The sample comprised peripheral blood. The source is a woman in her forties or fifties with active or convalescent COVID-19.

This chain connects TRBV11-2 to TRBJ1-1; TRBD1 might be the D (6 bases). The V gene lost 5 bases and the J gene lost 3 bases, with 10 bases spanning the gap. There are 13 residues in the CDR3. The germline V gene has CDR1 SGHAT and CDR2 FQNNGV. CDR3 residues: CASSIQGYTEAFF. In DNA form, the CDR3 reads TGTGCCAGCAGCATACAGGGCTACACTGAAGCTTTCTTT.

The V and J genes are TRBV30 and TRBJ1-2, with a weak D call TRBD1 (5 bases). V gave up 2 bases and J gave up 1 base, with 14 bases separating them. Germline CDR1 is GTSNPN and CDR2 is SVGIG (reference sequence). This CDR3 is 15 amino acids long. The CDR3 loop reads CAWSRGALFNYGYTF. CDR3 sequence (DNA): TGTGCCTGGAGTAGGGGCGCATTGTTTAACTATGGCTACACCTTC.

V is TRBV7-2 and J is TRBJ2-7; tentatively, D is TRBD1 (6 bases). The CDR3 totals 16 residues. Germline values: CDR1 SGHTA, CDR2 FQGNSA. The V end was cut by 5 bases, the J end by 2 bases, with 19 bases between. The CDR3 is CASSPWTATLTYEQYF. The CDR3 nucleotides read TGTGCCAGCAGCCCCTGGACAGCCACTTTAACCTACGAGCAGTACTTC.

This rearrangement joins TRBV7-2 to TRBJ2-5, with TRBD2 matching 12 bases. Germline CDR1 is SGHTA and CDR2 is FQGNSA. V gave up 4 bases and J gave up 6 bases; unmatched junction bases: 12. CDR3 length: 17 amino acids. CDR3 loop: CASSSPRLAGETKTQYF. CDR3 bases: TGTGCCAGCAGCTCCCCCAGACTAGCGGGAGAAACGAAGACCCAGTACTTC.

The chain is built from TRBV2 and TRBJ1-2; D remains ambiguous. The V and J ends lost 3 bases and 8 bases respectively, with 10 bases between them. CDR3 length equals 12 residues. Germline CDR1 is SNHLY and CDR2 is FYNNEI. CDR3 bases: TGTGCCAGCAGTGACAACCCAGGAGGCTACACCTTC. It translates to CASSDNPGGYTF. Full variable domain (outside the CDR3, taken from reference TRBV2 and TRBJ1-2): EPEVTQTPSHQVTQMGQEVILRCVPISNHLYFYWYRQILGQKVEFLVSFYNNEISEKSEIFDDQFSVERPDGSNFTLKIRSTKLEDSAMYFCASSDNPGGYTFGSGTRLTVV.

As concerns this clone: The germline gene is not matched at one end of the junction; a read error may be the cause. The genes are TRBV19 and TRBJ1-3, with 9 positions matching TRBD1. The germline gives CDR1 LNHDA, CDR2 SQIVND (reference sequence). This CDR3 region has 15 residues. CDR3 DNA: TGTGCCAGTAGTTCGTCCGGGACAGGGAGCTTCGCCGATGATTTT. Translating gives CASSSSGTGSFADDF.

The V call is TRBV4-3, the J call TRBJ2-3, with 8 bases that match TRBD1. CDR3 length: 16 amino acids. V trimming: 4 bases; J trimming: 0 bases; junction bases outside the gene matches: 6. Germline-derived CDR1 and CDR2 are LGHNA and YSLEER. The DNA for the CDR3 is TGCGCCAGCAGCCCGCGACAGGGGCTTAGCACAGATACGCAGTATTTT. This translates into CASSPRQGLSTDTQYF.

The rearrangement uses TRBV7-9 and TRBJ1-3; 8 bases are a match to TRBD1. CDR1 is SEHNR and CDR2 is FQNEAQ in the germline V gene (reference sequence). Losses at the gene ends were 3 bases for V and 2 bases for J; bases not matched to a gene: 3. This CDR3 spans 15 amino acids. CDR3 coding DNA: TGTGCCAGCAGCTTGGACAGGGCCGCTGGAAACACCATATATTTT. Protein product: CASSLDRAAGNTIYF.

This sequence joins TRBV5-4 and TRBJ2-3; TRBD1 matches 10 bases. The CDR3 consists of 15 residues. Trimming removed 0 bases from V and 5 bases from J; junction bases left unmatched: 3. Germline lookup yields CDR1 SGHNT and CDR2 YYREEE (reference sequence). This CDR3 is CASSLVDRGIDTQYF. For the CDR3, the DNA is TGTGCCAGCAGCTTGGTGGACAGGGGGATAGATACGCAGTATTTT.

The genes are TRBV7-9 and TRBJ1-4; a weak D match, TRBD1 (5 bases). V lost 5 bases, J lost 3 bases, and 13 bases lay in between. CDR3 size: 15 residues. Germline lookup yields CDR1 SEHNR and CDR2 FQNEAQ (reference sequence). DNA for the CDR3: TGTGCCAGCAGCCTGGGGGAGGCGGCTAATGAAAAACTGTTTTTT. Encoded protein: CASSLGEAANEKLFF.

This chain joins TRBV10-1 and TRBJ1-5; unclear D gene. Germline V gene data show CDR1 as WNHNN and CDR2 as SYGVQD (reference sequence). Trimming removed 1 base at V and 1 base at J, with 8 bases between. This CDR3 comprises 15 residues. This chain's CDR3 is CASSELEESNQPQHF. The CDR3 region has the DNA TGCGCCAGCAGTGAGTTGGAGGAAAGCAATCAGCCCCAGCATTTT.

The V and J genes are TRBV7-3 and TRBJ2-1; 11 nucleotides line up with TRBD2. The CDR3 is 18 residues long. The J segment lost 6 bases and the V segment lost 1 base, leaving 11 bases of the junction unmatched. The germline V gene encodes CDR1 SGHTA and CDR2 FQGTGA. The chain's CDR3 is CASSLNNLAGGLTNEQFF. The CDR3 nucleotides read TGTGCCAGCAGCTTAAATAATCTAGCGGGGGGCCTTACCAATGAGCAGTTCTTC.

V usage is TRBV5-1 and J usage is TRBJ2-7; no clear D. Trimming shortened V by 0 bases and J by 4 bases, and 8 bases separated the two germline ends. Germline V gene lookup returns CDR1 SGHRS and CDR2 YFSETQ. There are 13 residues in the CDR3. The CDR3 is CASSLALGYEQYF. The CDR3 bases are TGCGCCAGCAGCTTGGCCCTCGGGTACGAGCAGTACTTC.

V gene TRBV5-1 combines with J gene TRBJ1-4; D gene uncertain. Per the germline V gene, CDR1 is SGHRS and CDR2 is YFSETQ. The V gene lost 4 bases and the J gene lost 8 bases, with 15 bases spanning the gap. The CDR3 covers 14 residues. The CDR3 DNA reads TGCGCCAGCAGCGAGCAGGCAGGAGGAGAAAAACTGTTTTTT. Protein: CASSEQAGGEKLFF.

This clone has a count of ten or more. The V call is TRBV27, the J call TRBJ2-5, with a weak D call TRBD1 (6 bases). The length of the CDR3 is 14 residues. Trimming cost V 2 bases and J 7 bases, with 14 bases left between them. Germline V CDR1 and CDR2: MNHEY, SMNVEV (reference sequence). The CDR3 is CASSLTGLKGTQYF. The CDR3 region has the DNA TGTGCCAGCAGTTTAACAGGGCTGAAGGGGACCCAGTACTTC.

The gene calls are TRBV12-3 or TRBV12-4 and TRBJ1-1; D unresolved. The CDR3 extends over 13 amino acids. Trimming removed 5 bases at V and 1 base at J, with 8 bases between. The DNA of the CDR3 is TGTGCCAGCAGTCCTTCGGGGAACACTGAAGCTTTCTTT. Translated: CASSPSGNTEAFF.

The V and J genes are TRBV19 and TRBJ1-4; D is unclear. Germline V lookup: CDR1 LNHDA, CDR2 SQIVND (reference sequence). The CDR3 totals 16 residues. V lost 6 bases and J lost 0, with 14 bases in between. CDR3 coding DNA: TGTGCCAGTAGGCGAGGACTCGGTGCAACTAATGAAAAACTGTTTTTT. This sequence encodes CASRRGLGATNEKLFF. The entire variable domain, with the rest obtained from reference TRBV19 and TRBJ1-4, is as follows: DGGITQSPKYLFRKEGQNVTLSCEQNLNHDAMYWYRQDPGQGLRLIYYSQIVNDFQKGDIAEGYSVSREKKESFPLTVTSAQKNPTAFYLCASRRGLGATNEKLFFGSGTQLSVL.

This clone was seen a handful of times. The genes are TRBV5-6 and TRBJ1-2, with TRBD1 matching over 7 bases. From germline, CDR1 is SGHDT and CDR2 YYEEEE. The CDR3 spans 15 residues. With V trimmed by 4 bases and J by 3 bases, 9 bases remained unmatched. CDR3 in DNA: TGTGCCAGCAGCCTACCGGGACAGCCACACTATGGCTACACCTTC. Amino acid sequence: CASSLPGQPHYGYTF.

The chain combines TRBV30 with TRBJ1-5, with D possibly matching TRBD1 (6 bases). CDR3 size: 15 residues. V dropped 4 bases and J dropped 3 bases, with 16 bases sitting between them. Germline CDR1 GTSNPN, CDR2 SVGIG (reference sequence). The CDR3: CAWTPGTPNNQPQHF. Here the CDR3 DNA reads TGTGCCTGGACCCCCGGGACACCAAACAATCAGCCCCAGCATTTT. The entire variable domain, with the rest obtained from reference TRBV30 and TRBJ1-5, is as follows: SQTIHQWPATLVQPVGSPLSLECTVEGTSNPNLYWYRQAAGRGLQLLFYSVGIGQISSEVPQNLSASRPQDRQFILSSKKLLLSDSGFYLCAWTPGTPNNQPQHFGDGTRLSIL.

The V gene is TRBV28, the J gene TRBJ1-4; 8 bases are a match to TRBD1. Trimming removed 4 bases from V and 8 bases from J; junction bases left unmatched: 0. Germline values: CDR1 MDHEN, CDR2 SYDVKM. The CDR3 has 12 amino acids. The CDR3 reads CASSYRGEKLFF. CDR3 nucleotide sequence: TGTGCCAGCAGTTACAGGGGGGAAAAACTGTTTTTT.

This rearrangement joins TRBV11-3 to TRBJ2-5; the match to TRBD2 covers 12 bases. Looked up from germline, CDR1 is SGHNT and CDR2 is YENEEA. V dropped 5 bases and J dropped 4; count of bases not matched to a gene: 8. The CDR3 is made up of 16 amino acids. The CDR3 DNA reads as TGTGCCAGCAGCCAAGGGACTAGCGGGCCAGGAGAGACCCAGTACTTC. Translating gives CASSQGTSGPGETQYF.

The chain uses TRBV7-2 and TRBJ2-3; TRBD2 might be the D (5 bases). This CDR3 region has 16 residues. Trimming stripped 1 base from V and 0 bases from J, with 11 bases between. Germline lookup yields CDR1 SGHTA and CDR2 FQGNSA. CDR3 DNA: TGTGCCAGCAGCTTAGAGCGGCGTTTTAGCACAGATACGCAGTATTTT. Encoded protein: CASSLERRFSTDTQYF.

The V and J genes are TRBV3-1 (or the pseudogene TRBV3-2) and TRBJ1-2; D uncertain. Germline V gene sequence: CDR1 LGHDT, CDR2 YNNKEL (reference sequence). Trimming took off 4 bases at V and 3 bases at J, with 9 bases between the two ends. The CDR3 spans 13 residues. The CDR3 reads CASSPDGYYGYTF. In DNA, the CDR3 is TGTGCCAGCAGCCCCGACGGGTACTATGGCTACACCTTC.

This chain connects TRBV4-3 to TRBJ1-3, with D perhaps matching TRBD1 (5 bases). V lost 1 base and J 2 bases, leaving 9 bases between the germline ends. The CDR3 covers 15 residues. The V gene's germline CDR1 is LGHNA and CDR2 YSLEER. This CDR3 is CASSQVKGPGNTIYF. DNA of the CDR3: TGCGCCAGCAGCCAAGTAAAGGGGCCTGGAAACACCATATATTTT.

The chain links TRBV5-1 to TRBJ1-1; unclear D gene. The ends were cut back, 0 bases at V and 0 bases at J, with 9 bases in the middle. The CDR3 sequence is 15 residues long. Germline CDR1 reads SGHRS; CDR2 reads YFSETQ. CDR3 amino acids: CASSLGLQMNTEAFF. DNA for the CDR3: TGCGCCAGCAGCTTGGGTCTACAGATGAACACTGAAGCTTTCTTT.

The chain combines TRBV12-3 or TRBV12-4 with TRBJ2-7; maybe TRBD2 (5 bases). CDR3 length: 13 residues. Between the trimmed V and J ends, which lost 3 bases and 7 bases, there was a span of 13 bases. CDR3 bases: TGTGCCAGCAGTTTTGGGAGAAGGTGGGAGCAGTACTTC. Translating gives CASSFGRRWEQYF.

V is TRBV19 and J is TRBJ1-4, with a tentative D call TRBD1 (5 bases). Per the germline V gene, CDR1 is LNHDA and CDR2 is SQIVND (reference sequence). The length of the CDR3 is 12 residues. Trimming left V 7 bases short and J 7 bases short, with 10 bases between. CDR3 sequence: CASTGGGEKLFF. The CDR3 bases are TGTGCCAGTACCGGCGGGGGTGAAAAACTGTTTTTT.

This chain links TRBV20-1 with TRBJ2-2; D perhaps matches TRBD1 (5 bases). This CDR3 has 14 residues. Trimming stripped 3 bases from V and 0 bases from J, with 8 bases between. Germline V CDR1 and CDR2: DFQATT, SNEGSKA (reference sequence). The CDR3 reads CSASAGPNTGELFF. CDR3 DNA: TGCAGTGCTAGTGCAGGGCCGAACACCGGGGAGCTGTTTTTT.